Listed here are 5 T cell receptor beta chains from one sample, sequenced in a study of T cell repertoires in cytomegalovirus infection. From the reads, TCRdb called clonotypes with MiXCR, one entry per CDR3 protein. The table has some 180,000 distinct CDR3 sequences, roughly 9.8% seen once. The sequencing input was PBMCs. The receptors were sampled from a human donor in good health (CMV status not recorded). Some clones in this sample may be carry-over from other donors' samples.

This chain joins TRBV11-3 and TRBJ2-2; no reliable D call. Germline lookup yields CDR1 SGHNT and CDR2 YENEEA. CDR3 size: 17 residues. V was trimmed by 1 base and J by 0 bases, leaving 12 bases between them. DNA of the CDR3: TGTGCCAGCAGCTTAGCGGTAGCCGGCCCGAACACCGGGGAGCTGTTTTTT. Encoded protein: CASSLAVAGPNTGELFF.

This clonotype was recorded many times. The V gene is TRBV12-3 or TRBV12-4, the J gene TRBJ2-2; perhaps TRBD2 as D (6 bases). This CDR3 region has 15 residues. The V gene lost 3 bases and the J gene lost 1 base, with 9 bases spanning the gap. Here the CDR3 reads CASSFLGGNTGELFF. The DNA for the CDR3 is TGTGCCAGCAGTTTCTTGGGGGGGAACACCGGGGAGCTGTTTTTT.

This clonotype has more than one count but fewer than ten. The chain is built from TRBV28 and TRBJ1-5; 7 bases align to TRBD1. After removal of 10 bases from V and 6 bases from J, the junction contained 6 bases not matched to a gene. CDR1 is MDHEN, CDR2 SYDVKM, per germline. The CDR3 is 12 amino acids. As DNA, the CDR3 is TGTGCCATAACAGGGGCCGGTCAGCCCCAGCATTTT. This encodes CAITGAGQPQHF.

Regarding this clonotype: A much larger clone is a single base away; this may be a read error. This chain connects TRBV19 to TRBJ2-7, with D tentatively TRBD2 (6 bases). CDR1 is LNHDA and CDR2 is SQIVND in the germline V gene (reference sequence). This CDR3 has 14 residues. Trimming shortened V by 3 bases and J by 2 bases, and 11 bases separated the two germline ends. CDR3 sequence: CASSMAGWPYEQYF. DNA of the CDR3: TGTGCCAGTAGTATGGCGGGGTGGCCCTACGAGCAGTACTTC.

This clonotype was detected a few times. V usage is TRBV5-1 and J usage is TRBJ1-6; no firm D call. Germline V gives CDR1 SGHRS, CDR2 YFSETQ. The germline V and J ends were trimmed by 0 bases and 7 bases, with 8 bases remaining between them. This CDR3 spans 14 amino acids. This chain's CDR3 is CASSLEQANSPLHF. The CDR3 coding sequence is TGCGCCAGCAGCTTGGAGCAGGCAAATTCACCCCTCCACTTT. Using reference TRBV5-1 and TRBJ1-6 for the parts outside the CDR3, the full variable domain is KAGVTQTPRYLIKTRGQQVTLSCSPISGHRSVSWYQQTPGQGLQFLFEYFSETQRNKGNFPGRFSGRQFSNSRSEMNVSTLELGDSALYLCASSLEQANSPLHFGNGTRLTVT.